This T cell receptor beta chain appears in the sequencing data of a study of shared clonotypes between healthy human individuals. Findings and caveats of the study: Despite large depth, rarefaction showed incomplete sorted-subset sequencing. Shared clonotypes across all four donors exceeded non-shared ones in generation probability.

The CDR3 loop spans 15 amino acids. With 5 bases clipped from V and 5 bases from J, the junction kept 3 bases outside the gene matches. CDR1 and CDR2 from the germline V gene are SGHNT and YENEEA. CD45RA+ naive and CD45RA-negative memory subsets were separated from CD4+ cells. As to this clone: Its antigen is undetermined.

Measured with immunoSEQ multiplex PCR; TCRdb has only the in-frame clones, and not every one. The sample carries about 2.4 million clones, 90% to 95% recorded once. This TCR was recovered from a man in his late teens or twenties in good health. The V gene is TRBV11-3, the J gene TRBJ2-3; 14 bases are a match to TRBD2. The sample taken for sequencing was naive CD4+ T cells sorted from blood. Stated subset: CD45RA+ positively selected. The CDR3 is CASSRLAGGQDTQYF. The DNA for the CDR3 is TGTGCCAGCAGCAGACTAGCGGGAGGGCAAGATACGCAGTATTTT.